The 2 T cell receptor beta chains below come from one sample, sequenced in a study of cytomegalovirus exposure and HLA in healthy donors. PCR used 60 Vbeta primers and 13 Jbeta primers. The method was immunoSEQ multiplex PCR; TCRdb's version includes in-frame clones alone and lacks a portion of them. This sample contains about 140,000 clones. The specimen was PBMCs. These receptor sequences come from a male donor in good health and CMV-seronegative.

This chain connects TRBV6-5 to TRBJ2-3; unclear D gene. CDR1 is MNHEY and CDR2 is SVGAGI in the germline V gene. V was pared by 0 bases and J by 5 bases, with 12 bases between. The CDR3 contains 15 residues. The CDR3 coding sequence is TGTGCCAGCAGTTACTCGAGGCTAGTTCAAGATACGCAGTATTTT. Its translation: CASSYSRLVQDTQYF.

The chain carries TRBV11-2 and TRBJ2-7; perhaps TRBD1 as D (6 bases). The CDR3 sequence is 15 residues long. V was clipped by 4 bases and J by 7 bases, with 20 bases between them. CDR1 is SGHAT and CDR2 is FQNNGV in the germline V gene. The CDR3 DNA sequence: TGTGCCAGCAGCTCACTGCGGACAGTTCTACGGGAGCAGTACTTC. Protein sequence: CASSSLRTVLREQYF.